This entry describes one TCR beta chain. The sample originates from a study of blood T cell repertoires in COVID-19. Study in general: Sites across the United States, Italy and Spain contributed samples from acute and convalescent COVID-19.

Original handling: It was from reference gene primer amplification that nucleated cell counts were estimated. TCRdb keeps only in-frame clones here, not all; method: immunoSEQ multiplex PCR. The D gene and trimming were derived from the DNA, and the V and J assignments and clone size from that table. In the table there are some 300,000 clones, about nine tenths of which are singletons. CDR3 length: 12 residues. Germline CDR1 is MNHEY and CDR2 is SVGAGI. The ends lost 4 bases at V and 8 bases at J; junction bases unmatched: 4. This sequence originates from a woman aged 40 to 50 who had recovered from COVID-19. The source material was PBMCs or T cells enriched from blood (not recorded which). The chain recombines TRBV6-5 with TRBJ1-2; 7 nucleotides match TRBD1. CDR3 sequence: CASSLQGEGYTF. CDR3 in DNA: TGTGCCAGCAGTTTGCAGGGGGAGGGCTACACCTTC.